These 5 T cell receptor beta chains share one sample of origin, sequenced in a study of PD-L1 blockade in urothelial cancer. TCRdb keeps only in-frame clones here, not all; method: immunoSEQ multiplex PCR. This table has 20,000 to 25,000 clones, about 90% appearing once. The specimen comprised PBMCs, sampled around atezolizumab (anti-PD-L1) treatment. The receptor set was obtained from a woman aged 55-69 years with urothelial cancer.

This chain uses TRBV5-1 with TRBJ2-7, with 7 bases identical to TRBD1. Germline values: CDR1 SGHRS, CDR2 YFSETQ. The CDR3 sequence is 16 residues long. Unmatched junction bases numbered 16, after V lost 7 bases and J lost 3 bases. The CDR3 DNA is TGCGCCAGCTCTCTTAGCCCCGGGACAGACCTCTACGAGCAGTACTTC. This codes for CASSLSPGTDLYEQYF.

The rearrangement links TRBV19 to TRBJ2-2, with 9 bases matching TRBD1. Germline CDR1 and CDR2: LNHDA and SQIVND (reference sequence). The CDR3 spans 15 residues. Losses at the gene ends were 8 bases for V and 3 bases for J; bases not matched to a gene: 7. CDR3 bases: TGTGCCAGTTCCGCGGGACAGGGATACACCGGGGAGCTGTTTTTT. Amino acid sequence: CASSAGQGYTGELFF.

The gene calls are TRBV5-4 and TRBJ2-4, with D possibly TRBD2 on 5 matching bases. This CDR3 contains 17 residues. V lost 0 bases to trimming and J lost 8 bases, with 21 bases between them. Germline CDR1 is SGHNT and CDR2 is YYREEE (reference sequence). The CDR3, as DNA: TGTGCCAGCAGCTTGGAACCGGGAACCCGGAAAGGAGACATTCAGTACTTC. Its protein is CASSLEPGTRKGDIQYF.

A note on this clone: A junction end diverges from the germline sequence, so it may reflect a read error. The CDR3 region has the DNA TGTGCTAGCAGCCCCACAGCCTTAGAGACCCAGTACTTC. Residues: CASSPTALETQYF. The rearrangement joins TRBV7-7 to TRBJ2-5, with no clear D. Germline V gives CDR1 SSHAT, CDR2 FNYEAQ (reference sequence). This CDR3 is 13 amino acids long.

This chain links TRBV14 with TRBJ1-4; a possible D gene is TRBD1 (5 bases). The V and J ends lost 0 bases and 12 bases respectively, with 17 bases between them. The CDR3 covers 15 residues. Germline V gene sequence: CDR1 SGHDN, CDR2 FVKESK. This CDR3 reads CASSQDFRVRGELFF. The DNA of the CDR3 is TGTGCCAGCAGCCAAGATTTCCGGGTCCGGGGGGAACTGTTTTTT.